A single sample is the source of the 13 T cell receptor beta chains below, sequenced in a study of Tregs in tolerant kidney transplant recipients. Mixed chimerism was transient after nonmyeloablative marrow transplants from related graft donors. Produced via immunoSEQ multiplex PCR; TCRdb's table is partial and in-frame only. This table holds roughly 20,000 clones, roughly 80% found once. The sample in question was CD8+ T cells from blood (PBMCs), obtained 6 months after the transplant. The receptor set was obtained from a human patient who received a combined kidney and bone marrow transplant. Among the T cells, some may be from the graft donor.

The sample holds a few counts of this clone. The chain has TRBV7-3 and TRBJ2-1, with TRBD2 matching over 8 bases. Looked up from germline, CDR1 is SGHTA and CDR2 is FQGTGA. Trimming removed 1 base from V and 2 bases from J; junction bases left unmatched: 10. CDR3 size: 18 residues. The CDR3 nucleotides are TGTGCCAGCAGCTTAAACCCTTACAGCGGGAGCGCCTACAATGAGCAGTTCTTC. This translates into CASSLNPYSGSAYNEQFF.

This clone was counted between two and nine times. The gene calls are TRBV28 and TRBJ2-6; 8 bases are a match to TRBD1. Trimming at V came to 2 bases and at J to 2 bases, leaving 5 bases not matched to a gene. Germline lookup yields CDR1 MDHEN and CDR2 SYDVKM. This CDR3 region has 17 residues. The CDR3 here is CASSLPAGGAGANVLTF. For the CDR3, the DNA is TGTGCCAGCAGTTTACCGGCAGGGGGCGCTGGGGCCAACGTCCTGACTTTC.

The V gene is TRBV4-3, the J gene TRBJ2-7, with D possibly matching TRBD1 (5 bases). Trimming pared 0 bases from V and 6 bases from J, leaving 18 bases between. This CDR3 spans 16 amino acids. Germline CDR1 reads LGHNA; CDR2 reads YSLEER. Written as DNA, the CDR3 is TGCGCCAGCAGCCAAGATAGAGGCCAGGGTGGGGTCGAGCAGTACTTC. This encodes CASSQDRGQGGVEQYF.

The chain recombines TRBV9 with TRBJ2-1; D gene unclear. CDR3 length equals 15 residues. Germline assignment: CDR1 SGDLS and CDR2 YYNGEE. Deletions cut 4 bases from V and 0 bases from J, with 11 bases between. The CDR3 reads CASSPLESSYNEQFF. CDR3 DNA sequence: TGTGCCAGCAGCCCTCTAGAGAGCTCCTACAATGAGCAGTTCTTC.

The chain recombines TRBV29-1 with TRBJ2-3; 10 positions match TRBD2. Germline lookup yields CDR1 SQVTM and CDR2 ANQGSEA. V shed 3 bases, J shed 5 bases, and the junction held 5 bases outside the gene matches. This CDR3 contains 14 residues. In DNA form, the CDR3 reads TGCAGCGTTGATTCTCTAGCGGGAGAAGATACGCAGTATTTT. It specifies CSVDSLAGEDTQYF.

CDR3 residues: CASSLGQLNSPLHF. CDR3 coding DNA: TGTGCCAGCAGCTTGGGACAGTTGAATTCACCCCTCCACTTT. The chain recombines TRBV5-6 with TRBJ1-6; TRBD1 is a possible D gene (5 bases). This CDR3 is built from 14 residues. Germline V lookup: CDR1 SGHDT, CDR2 YYEEEE. Deletions cut 0 bases from V and 7 bases from J, with 8 bases between. Drawing the rest from reference TRBV5-6 and TRBJ1-6, the complete variable domain is DAGVTQSPTHLIKTRGQQVTLRCSPKSGHDTVSWYQQALGQGPQFIFQYYEEEERQRGNFPDRFSGHQFPNYSSELNVNALLLGDSALYLCASSLGQLNSPLHFGNGTRLTVT.

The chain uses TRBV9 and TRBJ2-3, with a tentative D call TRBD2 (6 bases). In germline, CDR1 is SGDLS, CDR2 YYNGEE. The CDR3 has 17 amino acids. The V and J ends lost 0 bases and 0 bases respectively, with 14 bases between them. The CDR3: CASSVGGRGVSTDTQYF. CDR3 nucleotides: TGTGCCAGCAGCGTAGGTGGGCGGGGAGTTAGCACAGATACGCAGTATTTT.

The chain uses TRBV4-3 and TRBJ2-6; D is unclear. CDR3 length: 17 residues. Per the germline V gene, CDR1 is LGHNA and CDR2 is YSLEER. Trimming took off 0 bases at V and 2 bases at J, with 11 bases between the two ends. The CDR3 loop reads CASSQDVPVTGANVLTF. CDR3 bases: TGCGCCAGCAGCCAAGATGTCCCAGTAACTGGGGCCAACGTCCTGACTTTC.

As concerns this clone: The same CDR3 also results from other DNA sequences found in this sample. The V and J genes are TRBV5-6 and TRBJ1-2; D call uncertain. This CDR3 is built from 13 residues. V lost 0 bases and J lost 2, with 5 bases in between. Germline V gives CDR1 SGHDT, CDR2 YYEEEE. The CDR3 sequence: CASSLAGNYGYTF. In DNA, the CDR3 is TGTGCCAGCAGCTTGGCGGGAAACTATGGCTACACCTTC.

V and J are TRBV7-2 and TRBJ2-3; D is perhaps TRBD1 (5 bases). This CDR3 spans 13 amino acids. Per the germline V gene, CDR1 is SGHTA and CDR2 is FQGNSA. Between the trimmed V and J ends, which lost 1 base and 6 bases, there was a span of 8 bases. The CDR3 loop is CASSLGGADTQYF. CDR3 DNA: TGTGCCAGCAGCTTAGGTGGGGCGGATACGCAGTATTTT. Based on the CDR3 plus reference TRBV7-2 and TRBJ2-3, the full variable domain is GAGVSQSPSNKVTEKGKDVELRCDPISGHTALYWYRQSLGQGLEFLIYFQGNSAPDKSGLPSDRFSAERTGGSVSTLTIQRTQQEDSAVYLCASSLGGADTQYFGPGTRLTVL.

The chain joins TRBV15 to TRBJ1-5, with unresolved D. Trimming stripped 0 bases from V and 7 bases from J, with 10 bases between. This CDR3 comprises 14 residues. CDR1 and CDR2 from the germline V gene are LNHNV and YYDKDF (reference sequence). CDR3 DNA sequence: TGTGCCACCAGCAGAGATCGGGAGTACCAGCCCCAGCATTTT. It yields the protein CATSRDREYQPQHF.

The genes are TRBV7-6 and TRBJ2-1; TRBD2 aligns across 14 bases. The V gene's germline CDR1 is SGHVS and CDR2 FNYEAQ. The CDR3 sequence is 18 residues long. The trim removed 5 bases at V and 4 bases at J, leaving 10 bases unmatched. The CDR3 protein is CASSRTSGRPVQYNEQFF. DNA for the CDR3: TGTGCCAGCAGCCGGACTAGCGGGAGGCCTGTACAATACAATGAGCAGTTCTTC.

The CDR3 bases are TGTGCCAGCAGTGAAACGGTCCGAGCAGGGGCAAACACCGGGGAGCTGTTTTTT. Its translation is CASSETVRAGANTGELFF. The chain uses TRBV6-1 and TRBJ2-2; possibly TRBD1 for D (6 bases). This CDR3 spans 18 amino acids. V lost 2 bases, J lost 2 bases, and 18 bases lay in between. Germline V gene data show CDR1 as MNHNS and CDR2 as SASEGT.